This T cell receptor beta chain appears in the sequencing data of a study of blood T cell repertoires in COVID-19. The wider study: Samples of COVID-19 (acute and convalescent) were obtained from the United States, Italy and Spain. T cells, B-cell-depleted T cells, or PBMCs supplied cDNA or gDNA.

Measured with immunoSEQ multiplex PCR; TCRdb has only the in-frame clones, and not every one. Here the sample spans about 230,000 clones, 84% being singletons. This clone appeared a few times. V lost 1 base to trimming and J lost 2 bases, with 8 bases between them. In germline, CDR1 is SEHNR, CDR2 FQNEAQ (reference sequence). The CDR3 totals 14 residues. The rearrangement joins TRBV7-9 to TRBJ1-1; D is undetermined. What was sequenced was peripheral blood. The sequence derives from a woman aged 40 to 50 who had recovered from COVID-19. The CDR3: CASSLGVSNTEAFF. The CDR3 DNA follows: TGTGCCAGCAGCTTAGGGGTTAGCAACACTGAAGCTTTCTTT.